This T cell receptor (beta chain) was identified during a study of metastatic and nonmetastatic thyroid tumors. Overall study context: Repertoire data that came from the blood and tumor or nodule tissue of malignant and benign thyroid patients were compared.

Findings of the study overall: Malignant thyroid tumors reportedly had TCR beta diversity that was significantly higher than in benign nodules, in blood and tumor.

No patient received treatment before thyroid surgery. Germline CDR1 is MGHRA and CDR2 is YSYEKL. This CDR3 contains 16 residues. V lost 8 bases to trimming and J lost 0 bases, with 16 bases between them. Original handling: Between-group CDR3 differences, defined by clinicopathological status, yielded a distant-metastasis classifier for papillary thyroid cancer. With MiXCR, TCRdb reprocessed the PCR reads. TCRdb, not the original authors, processed these V and J calls. The profile covers 31,000 or so clones, with under 30% appearing a single time and approximately 30% taken by the ten largest. Concerning this clone itself: The antigen is undetermined.

The chain has TRBV4-1 and TRBJ2-2; D unresolved. The source of this sequence is a female donor with papillary thyroid cancer or a benign thyroid nodule (not recorded which). Some clones in this sample may be carry-over from other donors' samples. Sample: blood. Here the CDR3 reads CASGPMGSANTGELFF. The DNA for the CDR3 is TGCGCCAGCGGCCCAATGGGATCCGCGAACACCGGGGAGCTGTTTTTT.